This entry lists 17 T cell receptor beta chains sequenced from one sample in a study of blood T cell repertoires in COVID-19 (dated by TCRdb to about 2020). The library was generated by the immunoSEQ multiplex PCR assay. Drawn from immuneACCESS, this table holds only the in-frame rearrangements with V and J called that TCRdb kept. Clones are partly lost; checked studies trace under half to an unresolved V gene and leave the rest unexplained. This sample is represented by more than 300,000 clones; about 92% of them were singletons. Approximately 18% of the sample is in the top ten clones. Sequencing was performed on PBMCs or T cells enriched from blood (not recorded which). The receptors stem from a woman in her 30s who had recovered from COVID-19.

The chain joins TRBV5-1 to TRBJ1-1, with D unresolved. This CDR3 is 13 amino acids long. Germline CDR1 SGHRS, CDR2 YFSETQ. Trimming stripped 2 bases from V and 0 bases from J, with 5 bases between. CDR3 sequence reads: CASSLNLNTEAFF. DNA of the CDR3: TGCGCCAGCAGCTTAAACTTGAACACTGAAGCTTTCTTT.

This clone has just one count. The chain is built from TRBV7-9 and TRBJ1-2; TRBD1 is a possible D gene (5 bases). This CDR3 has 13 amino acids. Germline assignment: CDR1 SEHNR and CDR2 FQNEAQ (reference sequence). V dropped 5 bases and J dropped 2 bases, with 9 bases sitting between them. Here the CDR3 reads CASSKGANYGYTF. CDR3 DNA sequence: TGTGCCAGCAGCAAAGGGGCGAACTATGGCTACACCTTC.

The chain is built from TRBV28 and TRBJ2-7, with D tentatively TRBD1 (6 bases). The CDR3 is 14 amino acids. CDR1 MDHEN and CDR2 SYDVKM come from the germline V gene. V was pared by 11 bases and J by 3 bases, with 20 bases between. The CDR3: CAGSGTPTGYEQYF. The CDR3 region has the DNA TGTGCCGGGTCCGGGACACCCACGGGCTACGAGCAGTACTTC.

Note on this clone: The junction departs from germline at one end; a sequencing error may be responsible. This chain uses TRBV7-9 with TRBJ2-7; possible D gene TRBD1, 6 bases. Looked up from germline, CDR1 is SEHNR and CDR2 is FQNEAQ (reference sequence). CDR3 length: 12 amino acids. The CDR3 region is CASSLLEDRNNF. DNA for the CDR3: TGTGCCAGCAGCTTACTCGAGGACAGAAACAATTTC. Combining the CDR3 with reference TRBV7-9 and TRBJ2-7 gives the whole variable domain DTGVSQNPRHKITKRGQNVTFRCDPISEHNRLYWYRQTLGQGPEFLTYFQNEAQLEKSRLLSDRFSAERPKGSFSTLEIQRTEQGDSAMYLCASSLLEDRNNFGPGTRLTVT.

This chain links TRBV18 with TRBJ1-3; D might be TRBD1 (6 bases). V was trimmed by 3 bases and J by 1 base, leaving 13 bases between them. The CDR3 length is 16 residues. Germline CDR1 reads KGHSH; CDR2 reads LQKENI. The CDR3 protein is CASSPGDRSSGNTIYF. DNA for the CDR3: TGTGCCAGCTCACCGGGCGACAGGAGTTCTGGAAACACCATATATTTT.

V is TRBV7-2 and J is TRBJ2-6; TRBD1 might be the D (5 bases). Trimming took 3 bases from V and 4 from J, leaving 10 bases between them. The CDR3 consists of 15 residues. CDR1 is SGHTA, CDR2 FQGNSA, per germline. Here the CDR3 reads CASSFWGLGANVLTF. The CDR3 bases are TGTGCCAGCAGCTTCTGGGGCTTAGGGGCCAACGTCCTGACTTTC.

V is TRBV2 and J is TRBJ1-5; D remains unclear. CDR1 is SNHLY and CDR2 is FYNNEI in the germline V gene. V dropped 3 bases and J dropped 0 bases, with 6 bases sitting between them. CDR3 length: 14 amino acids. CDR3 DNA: TGTGCCAGCAGTGACAGAAATAGCAATCAGCCCCAGCATTTT. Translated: CASSDRNSNQPQHF.

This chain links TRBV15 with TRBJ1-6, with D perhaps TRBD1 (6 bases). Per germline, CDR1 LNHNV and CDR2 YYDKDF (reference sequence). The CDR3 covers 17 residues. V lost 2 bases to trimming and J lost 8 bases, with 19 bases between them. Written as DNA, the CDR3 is TGTGCCACCAGCAGAAAACGAGGGGGAGCAAAGGATTCACCCCTCCACTTT. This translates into CATSRKRGGAKDSPLHF.

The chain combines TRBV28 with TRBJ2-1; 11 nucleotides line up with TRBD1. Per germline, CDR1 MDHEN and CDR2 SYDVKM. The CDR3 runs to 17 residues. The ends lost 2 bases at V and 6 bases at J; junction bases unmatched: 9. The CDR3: CASSLTPGTGGSNEQFF. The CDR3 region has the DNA TGTGCCAGCAGTTTAACGCCGGGGACAGGGGGATCCAATGAGCAGTTCTTC.

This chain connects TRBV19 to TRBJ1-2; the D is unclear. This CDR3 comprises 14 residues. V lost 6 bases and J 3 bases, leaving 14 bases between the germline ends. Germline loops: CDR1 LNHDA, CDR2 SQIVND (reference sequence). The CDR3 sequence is CASSPWEWDYGYTF. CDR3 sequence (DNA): TGTGCCAGTAGCCCTTGGGAGTGGGACTATGGCTACACCTTC. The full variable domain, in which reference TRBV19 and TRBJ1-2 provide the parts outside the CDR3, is DGGITQSPKYLFRKEGQNVTLSCEQNLNHDAMYWYRQDPGQGLRLIYYSQIVNDFQKGDIAEGYSVSREKKESFPLTVTSAQKNPTAFYLCASSPWEWDYGYTFGSGTRLTVV.

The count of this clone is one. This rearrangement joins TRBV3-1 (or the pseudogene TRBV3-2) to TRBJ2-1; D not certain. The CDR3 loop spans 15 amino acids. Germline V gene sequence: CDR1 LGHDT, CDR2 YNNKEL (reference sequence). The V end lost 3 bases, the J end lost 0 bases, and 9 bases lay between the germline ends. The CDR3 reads CASSQTSGSYNEQFF. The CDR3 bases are TGTGCCAGCAGCCAGACATCCGGCTCCTACAATGAGCAGTTCTTC.

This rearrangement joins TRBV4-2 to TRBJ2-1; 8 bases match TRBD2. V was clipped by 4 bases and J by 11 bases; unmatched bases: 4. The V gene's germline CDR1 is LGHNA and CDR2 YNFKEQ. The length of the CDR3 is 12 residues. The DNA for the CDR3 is TGTGCCAGCAGCCGTAGCGGGGAAAAGCAGTTCTTC. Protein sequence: CASSRSGEKQFF.

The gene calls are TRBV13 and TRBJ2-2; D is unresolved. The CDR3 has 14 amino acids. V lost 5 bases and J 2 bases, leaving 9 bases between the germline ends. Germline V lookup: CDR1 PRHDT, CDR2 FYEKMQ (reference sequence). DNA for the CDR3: TGTGCCAGCAGCCTTGGTCTAAACACCGGGGAGCTGTTTTTT. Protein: CASSLGLNTGELFF.

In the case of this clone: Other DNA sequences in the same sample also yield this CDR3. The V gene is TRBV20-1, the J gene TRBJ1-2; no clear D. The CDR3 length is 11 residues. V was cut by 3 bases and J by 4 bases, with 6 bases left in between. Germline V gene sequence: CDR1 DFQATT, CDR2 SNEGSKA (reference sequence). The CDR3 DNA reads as TGCAGTGCTAGGCCAGTCTATGGCTACACCTTC. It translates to CSARPVYGYTF.

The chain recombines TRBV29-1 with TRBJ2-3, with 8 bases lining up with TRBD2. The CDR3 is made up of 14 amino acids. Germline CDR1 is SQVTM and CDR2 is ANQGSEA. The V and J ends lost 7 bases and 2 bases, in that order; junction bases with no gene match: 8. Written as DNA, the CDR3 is TGCAGCGCCGACCGGGGGGGACTCACAGATACGCAGTATTTT. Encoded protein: CSADRGGLTDTQYF.

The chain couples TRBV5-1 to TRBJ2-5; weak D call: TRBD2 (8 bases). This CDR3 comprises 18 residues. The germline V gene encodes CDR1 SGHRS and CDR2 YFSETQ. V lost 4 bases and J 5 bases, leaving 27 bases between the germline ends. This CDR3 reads CASSRQGRVAGPHETQYF. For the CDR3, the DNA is TGCGCCAGCAGCCGACAGGGCAGAGTAGCGGGGCCCCACGAGACCCAGTACTTC.

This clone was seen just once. CDR3 in DNA: TGTGCCAGTAGTAGCGGGAACTCCATTAGCGATGGCTACACCTTC. Amino acid sequence: CASSSGNSISDGYTF. The V call is TRBV19, the J call TRBJ1-2; no definite D call. Germline CDR1 reads LNHDA; CDR2 reads SQIVND (reference sequence). This CDR3 is built from 15 residues. Trimming removed 4 bases from V and 6 bases from J, with 18 bases in between.